This T cell receptor (beta chain) was profiled in a study of CD8 T cells in Susac syndrome. General study findings and limits: The authors found no clonal expansion in Susac syndrome CD4+ T cell repertoires.

Reverse transcription used roughly 0.5 to 1 ug RNA and random hexamers. MiXCR was run by TCRdb on the immunoSEQ multiplex PCR reads, yielding one entry per CDR3 protein. The sample has roughly 200,000 distinct CDR3 sequences; roughly 92% are singletons. As regards this clonotype: As yet, its antigen is unknown.

The length of the CDR3 is 14 residues. Germline loops: CDR1 SGHRS, CDR2 YFSETQ. The germline V and J ends were trimmed by 9 bases and 2 bases, with 17 bases remaining between them. The receptor was isolated from a human donor with Susac syndrome. This chain connects TRBV5-1 to TRBJ1-2; possibly TRBD1 for D (5 bases). Specimen: CD4+ T cells from PBMCs. The chain's CDR3 is CATGLAEGNYGYTF. The CDR3, as DNA: TGCGCCACCGGGCTAGCAGAGGGGAACTATGGCTACACCTTC.